This TCR beta chain was sequenced during a study of control samples from healthy donors and cancer patients (dated by TCRdb to the early 2020s). The CDR3 starts with the cysteine, ends with the phenylalanine, and has 14 residues. Solely the CDR3 DNA is kept, with 42 bases framed from the first base. The germline V gene provides CDR1 SGHDN and CDR2 FVKESK. V is pared back by 0 bases and J by 3 bases, with 9 bases lying between the germline termini. About this clone: This clone's antigen is unknown. No per-base quality is available; no much larger clone lies one base away.

The library was built by means of the immunoSEQ multiplex PCR assay. Held by TCRdb, this immuneACCESS table contains in-frame sequences only and omits some clones. Under half of the omission traces to an unresolved V gene where checked; the cause of the rest is unknown. This sample lists under 200,000 clones; approximately 86% were detected once. Around 5% of the sample belongs to the ten largest clones. The sample taken for sequencing was blood. The chain was built from TRBV14 and TRBJ2-7; no D segment can be confidently identified. The receptor was isolated from a woman aged 25 to 39 in good health. This receptor has the CDR3 CASSQESAYYEQYF. The DNA reads as follows: TGTGCCAGCAGCCAAGAGTCAGCCTACTACGAGCAGTACTTC. Reference TRBV14 and TRBJ2-7 genes cover what lies past the CDR3, so the full variable domain is EAGVTQFPSHSVIEKGQTVTLRCDPISGHDNLYWYRRVMGKEIKFLLHFVKESKQDESGMPNNRFLAERTGGTYSTLKVQPAELEDSGVYFCASSQESAYYEQYFGPGTRLTVT.